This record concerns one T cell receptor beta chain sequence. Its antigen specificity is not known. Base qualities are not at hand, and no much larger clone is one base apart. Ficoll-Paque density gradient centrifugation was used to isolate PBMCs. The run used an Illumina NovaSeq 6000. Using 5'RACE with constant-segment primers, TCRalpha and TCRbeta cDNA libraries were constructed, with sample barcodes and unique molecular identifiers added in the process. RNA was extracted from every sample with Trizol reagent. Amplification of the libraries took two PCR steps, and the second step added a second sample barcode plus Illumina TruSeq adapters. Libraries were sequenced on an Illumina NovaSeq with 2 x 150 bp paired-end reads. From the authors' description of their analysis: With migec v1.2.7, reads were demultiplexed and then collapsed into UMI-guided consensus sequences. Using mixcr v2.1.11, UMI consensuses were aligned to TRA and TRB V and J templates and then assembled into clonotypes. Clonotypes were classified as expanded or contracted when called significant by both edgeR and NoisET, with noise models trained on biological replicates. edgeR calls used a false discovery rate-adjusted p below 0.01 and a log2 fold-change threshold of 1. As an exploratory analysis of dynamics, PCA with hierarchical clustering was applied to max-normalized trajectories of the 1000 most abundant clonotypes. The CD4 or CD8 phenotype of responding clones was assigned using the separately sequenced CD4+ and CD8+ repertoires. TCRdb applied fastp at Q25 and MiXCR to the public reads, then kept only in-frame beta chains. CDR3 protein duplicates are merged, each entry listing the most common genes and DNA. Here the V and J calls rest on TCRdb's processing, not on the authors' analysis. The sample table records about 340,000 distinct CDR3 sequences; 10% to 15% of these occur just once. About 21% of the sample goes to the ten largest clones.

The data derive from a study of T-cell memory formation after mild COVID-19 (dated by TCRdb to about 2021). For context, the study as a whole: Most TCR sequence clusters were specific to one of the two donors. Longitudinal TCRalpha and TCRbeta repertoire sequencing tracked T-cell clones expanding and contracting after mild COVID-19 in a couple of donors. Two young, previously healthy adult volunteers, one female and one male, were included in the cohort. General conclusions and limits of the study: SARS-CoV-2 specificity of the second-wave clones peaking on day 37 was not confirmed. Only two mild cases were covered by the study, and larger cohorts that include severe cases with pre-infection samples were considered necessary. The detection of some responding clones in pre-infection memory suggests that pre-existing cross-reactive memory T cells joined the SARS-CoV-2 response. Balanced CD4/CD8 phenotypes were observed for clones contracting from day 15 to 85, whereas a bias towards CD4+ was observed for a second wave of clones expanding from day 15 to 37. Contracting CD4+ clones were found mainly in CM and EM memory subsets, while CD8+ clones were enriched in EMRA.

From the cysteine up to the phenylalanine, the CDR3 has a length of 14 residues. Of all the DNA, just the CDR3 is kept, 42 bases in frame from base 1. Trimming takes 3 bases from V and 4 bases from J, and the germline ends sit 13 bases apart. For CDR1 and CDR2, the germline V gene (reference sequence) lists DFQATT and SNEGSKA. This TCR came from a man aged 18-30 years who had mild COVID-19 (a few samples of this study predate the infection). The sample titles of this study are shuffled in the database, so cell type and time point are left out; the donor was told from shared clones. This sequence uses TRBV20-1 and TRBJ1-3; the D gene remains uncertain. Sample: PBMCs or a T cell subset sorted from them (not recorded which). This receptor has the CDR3 CSASTGVLGNTIYF. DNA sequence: TGCAGTGCTAGTACGGGAGTTTTGGGAAACACCATATATTTT.